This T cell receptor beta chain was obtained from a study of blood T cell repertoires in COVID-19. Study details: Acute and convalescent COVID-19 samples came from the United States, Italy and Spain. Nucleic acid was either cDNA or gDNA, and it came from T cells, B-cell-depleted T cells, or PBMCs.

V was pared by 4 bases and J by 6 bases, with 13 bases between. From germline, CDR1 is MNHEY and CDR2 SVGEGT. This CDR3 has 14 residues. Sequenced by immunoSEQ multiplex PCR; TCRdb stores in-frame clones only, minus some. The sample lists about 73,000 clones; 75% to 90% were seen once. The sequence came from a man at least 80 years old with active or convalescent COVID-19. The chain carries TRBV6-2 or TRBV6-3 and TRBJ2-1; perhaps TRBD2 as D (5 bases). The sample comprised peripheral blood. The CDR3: CASSSLTRVNEQFF. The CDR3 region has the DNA TGTGCCAGCAGTTCCCTCACTAGGGTCAATGAGCAGTTCTTC.